The T cell receptor (beta chain) under discussion was sequenced for a study of blood T cell repertoires in COVID-19. The overall study: The study drew acute and convalescent COVID-19 samples from the United States, Italy and Spain. From T cells, B-cell-depleted T cells, or PBMCs came the material, which was cDNA or gDNA.

Patients of the Seattle cohort, enrolled during active infection, were followed longitudinally. Sequencing used immunoSEQ multiplex PCR; TCRdb keeps in-frame clones, though not all of them. The data show about 160,000 clones, around 74% seen once. The germline CDR1 and CDR2 sequences are MGHDK and SYGVNS. The CDR3 is 12 amino acids. The ends were cut back, 2 bases at V and 10 bases at J, with 9 bases in the middle. What was sequenced was peripheral blood. The V gene is TRBV25-1, the J gene TRBJ2-1; D perhaps matches TRBD1 (6 bases). The receptor was derived from a woman aged 55-70 years with COVID-19, enrolled during active disease. CDR3 residues: CASSERDTEQFF. The CDR3 DNA reads as TGTGCCAGCAGTGAAAGGGACACCGAGCAGTTCTTC.